This TCR beta chain originates from a study of blood T cell repertoires in COVID-19. Produced via immunoSEQ multiplex PCR; TCRdb's table is partial and in-frame only. The table lists about 250,000 clones, 70% to 90% of them singletons. The sequenced sample was PBMCs or T cells enriched from blood (not recorded which). The receptor was isolated from a woman aged 50 to 60 who had been exposed to COVID-19.

For the CDR3, the DNA is TGTGCCAGCAGTTTATCGGGACAGGTCTATGGCTACACCTTC. Translated: CASSLSGQVYGYTF. The chain couples TRBV28 to TRBJ1-2; TRBD1 agrees at 8 bases. Germline-derived CDR1 and CDR2 are MDHEN and SYDVKM. The ends lost 1 base at V and 4 bases at J; junction bases unmatched: 2. This CDR3 region has 14 residues.